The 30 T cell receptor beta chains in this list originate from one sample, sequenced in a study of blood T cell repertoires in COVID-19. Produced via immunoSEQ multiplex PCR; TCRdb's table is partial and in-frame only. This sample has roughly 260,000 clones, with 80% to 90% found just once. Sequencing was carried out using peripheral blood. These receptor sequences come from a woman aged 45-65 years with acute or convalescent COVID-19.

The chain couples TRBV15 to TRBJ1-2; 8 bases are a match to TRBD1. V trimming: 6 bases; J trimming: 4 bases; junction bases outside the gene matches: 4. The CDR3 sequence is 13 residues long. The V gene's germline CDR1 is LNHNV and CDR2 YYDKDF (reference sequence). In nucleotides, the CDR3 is TGTGCCACCAGTGTACAGGGGGGCTATGGCTACACCTTC. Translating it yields CATSVQGGYGYTF.

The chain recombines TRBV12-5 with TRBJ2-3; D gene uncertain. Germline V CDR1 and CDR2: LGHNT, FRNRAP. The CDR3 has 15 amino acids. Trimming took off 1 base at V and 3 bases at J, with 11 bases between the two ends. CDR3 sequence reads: CASGLGLRSTDTQYF. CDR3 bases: TGTGCTAGTGGTTTGGGACTCCGGTCTACAGATACGCAGTATTTT.

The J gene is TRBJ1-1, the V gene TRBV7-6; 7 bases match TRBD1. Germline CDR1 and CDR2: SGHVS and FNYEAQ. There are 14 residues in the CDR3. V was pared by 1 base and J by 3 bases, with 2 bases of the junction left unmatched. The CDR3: CASSLDDRDTEAFF. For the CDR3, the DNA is TGTGCCAGCAGCTTAGACGACAGGGACACTGAAGCTTTCTTT.

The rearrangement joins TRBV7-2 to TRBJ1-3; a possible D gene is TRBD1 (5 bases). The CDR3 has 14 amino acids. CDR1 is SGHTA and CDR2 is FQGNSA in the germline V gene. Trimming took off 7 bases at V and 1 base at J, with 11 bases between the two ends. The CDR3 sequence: CASNQGSSGNTIYF. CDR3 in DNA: TGTGCCAGCAACCAGGGTAGTTCTGGAAACACCATATATTTT.

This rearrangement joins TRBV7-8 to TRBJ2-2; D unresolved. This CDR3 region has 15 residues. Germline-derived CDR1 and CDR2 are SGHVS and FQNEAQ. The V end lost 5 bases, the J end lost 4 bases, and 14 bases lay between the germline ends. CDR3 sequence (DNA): TGTGCCAGCAGCCAACAGTGGGCCGGCACCGGGGAGCTGTTTTTT. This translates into CASSQQWAGTGELFF.

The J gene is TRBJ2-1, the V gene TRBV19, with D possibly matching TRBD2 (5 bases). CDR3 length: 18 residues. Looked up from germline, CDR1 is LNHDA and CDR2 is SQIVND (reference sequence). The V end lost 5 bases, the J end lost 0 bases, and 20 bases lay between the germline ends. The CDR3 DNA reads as TGTGCCAGTAGTCATGCCGTAGCGTTTTTAAGCTCCTACAATGAGCAGTTCTTC. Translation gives CASSHAVAFLSSYNEQFF.

CDR3 sequence: CASSSQGYNEQFF. The DNA of the CDR3 is TGTGCCAGCAGTTCACAGGGTTACAATGAGCAGTTCTTC. The chain recombines TRBV28 with TRBJ2-1; a weak D match, TRBD1 (6 bases). This CDR3 has 13 residues. V was shortened by 4 bases and J by 4 bases, with 8 bases between the two germline ends. Germline V lookup: CDR1 MDHEN, CDR2 SYDVKM.

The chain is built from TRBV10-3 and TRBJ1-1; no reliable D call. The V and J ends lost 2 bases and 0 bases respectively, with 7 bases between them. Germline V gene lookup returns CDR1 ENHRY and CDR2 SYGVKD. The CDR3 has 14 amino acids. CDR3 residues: CAISETNMNTEAFF. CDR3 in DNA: TGTGCCATCAGTGAGACAAATATGAACACTGAAGCTTTCTTT.

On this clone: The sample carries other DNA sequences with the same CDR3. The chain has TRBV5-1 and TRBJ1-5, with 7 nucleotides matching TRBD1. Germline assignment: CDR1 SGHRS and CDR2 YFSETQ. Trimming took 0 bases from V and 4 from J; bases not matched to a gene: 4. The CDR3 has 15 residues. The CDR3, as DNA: TGCGCCAGCAGCTTGGGGACAGGAGGGAATCAGCCCCAGCATTTT. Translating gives CASSLGTGGNQPQHF.

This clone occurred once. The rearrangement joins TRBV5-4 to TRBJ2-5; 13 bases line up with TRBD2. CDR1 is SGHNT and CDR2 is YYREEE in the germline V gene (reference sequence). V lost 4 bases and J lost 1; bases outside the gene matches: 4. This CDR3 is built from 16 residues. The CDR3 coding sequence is TGTGCCAGCAGCCCCGGGACTAGCGGGGTCCAAGAGACCCAGTACTTC. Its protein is CASSPGTSGVQETQYF. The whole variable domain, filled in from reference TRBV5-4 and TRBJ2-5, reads ETGVTQSPTHLIKTRGQQVTLRCSSQSGHNTVSWYQQALGQGPQFIFQYYREEENGRGNFPPRFSGLQFPNYSSELNVNALELDDSALYLCASSPGTSGVQETQYFGPGTRLLVL.

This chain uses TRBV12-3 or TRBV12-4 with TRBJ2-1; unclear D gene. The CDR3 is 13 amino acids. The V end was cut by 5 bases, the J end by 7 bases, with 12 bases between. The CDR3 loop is CASSKEVANEQFF. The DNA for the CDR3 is TGTGCCAGCAGTAAAGAGGTAGCTAATGAGCAGTTCTTC.

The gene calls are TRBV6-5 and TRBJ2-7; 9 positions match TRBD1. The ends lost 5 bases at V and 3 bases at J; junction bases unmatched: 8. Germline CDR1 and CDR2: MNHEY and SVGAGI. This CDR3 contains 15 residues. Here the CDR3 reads CASSRGQGSIYEQYF. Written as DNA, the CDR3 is TGTGCCAGCAGTCGAGGACAGGGGTCTATCTACGAGCAGTACTTC.

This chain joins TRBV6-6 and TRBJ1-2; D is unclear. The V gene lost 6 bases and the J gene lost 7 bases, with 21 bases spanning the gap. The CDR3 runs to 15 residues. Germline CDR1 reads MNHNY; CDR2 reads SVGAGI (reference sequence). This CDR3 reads CASSPGLGLRGGYTF. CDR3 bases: TGTGCCAGCAGCCCCGGCCTCGGACTCCGAGGTGGCTACACCTTC.

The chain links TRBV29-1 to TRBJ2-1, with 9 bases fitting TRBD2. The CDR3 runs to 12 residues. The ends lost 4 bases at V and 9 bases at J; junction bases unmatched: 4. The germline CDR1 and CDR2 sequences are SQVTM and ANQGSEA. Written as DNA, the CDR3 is TGCAGCGTTGCAGCGGGAGGCGGTGAGCAGTTCTTC. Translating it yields CSVAAGGGEQFF.

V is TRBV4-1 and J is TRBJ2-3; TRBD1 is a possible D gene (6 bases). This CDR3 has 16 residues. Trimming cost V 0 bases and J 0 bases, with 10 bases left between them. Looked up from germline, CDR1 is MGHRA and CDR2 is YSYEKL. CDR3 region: CASSQEGAQSTDTQYF. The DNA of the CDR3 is TGCGCCAGCAGCCAAGAGGGGGCACAGAGCACAGATACGCAGTATTTT.

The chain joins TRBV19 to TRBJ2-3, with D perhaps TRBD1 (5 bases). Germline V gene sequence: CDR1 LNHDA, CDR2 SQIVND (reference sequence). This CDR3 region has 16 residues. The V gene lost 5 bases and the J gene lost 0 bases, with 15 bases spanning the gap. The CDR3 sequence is CASSQDSFSSTDTQYF. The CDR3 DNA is TGTGCCAGTAGTCAAGACAGCTTCTCTAGCACAGATACGCAGTATTTT.

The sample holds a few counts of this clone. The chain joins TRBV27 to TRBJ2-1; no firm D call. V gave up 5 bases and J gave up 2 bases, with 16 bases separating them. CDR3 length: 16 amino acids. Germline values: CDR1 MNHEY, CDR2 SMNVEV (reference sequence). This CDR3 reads CASSPSISRAYNEQFF. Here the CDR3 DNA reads TGTGCCAGCAGTCCGTCCATTTCTCGAGCCTACAATGAGCAGTTCTTC.

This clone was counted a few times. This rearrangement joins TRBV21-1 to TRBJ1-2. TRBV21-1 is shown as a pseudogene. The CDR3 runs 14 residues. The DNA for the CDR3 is TGTGCCAGCACCAAAAGGTACGGGGAGGGTGGCTACACCTTC. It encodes CASTKRYGEGGYTF.

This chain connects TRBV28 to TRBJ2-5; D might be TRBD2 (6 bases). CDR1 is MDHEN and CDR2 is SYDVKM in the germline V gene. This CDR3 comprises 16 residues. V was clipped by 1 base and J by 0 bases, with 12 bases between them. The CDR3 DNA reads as TGTGCCAGCAGTTTATTAGCGGCAGGGAACCAAGAGACCCAGTACTTC. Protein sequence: CASSLLAAGNQETQYF.

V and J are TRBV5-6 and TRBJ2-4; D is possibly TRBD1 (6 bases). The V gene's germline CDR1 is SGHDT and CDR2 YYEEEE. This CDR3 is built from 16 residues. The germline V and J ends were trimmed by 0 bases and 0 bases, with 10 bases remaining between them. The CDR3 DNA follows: TGTGCCAGCAGCTTGGGGCAGGGGTTAGCCAAAAACATTCAGTACTTC. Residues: CASSLGQGLAKNIQYF.

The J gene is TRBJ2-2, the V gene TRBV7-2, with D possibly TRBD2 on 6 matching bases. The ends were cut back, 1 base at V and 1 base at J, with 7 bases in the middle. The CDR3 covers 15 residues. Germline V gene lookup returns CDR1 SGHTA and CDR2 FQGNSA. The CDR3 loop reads CASSLGSGNTGELFF. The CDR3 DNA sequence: TGTGCCAGCAGCTTAGGTAGCGGGAACACCGGGGAGCTGTTTTTT.

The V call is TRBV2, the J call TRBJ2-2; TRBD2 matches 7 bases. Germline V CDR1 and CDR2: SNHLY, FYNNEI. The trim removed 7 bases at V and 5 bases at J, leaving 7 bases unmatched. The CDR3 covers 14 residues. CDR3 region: CASTREAQTGELFF. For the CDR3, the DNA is TGTGCCAGCACCCGGGAGGCCCAAACCGGGGAGCTGTTTTTT.

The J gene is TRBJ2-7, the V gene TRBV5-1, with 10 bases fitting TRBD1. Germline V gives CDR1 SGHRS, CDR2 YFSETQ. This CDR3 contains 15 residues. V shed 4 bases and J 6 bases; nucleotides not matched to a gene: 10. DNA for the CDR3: TGCGCCAGCAGCCCCCTGAGACAGGGGGCAAGCGAGCAGTACTTC. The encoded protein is CASSPLRQGASEQYF.

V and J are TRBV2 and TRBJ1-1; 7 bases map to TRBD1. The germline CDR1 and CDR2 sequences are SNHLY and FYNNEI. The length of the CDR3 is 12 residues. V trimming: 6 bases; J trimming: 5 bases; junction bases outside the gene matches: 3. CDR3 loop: CASSADRTEAFF. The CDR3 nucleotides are TGTGCCAGCAGCGCGGACAGGACTGAAGCTTTCTTT. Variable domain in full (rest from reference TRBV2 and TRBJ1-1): EPEVTQTPSHQVTQMGQEVILRCVPISNHLYFYWYRQILGQKVEFLVSFYNNEISEKSEIFDDQFSVERPDGSNFTLKIRSTKLEDSAMYFCASSADRTEAFFGQGTRLTVV.

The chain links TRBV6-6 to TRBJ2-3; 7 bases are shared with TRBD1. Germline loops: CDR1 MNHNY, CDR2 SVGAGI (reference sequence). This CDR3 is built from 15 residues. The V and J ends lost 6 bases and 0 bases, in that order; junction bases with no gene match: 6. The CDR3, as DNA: TGTGCCAGCAGACTGGGACAGACTAGCACAGATACGCAGTATTTT. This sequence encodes CASRLGQTSTDTQYF.

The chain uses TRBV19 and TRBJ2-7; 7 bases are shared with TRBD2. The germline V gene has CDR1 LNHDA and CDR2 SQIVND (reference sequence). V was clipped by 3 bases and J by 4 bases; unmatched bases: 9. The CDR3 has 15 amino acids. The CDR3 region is CASSMGAGVWYEQYF. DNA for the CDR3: TGTGCCAGTAGTATGGGCGCGGGAGTCTGGTACGAGCAGTACTTC. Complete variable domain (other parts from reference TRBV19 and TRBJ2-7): DGGITQSPKYLFRKEGQNVTLSCEQNLNHDAMYWYRQDPGQGLRLIYYSQIVNDFQKGDIAEGYSVSREKKESFPLTVTSAQKNPTAFYLCASSMGAGVWYEQYFGPGTRLTVT.

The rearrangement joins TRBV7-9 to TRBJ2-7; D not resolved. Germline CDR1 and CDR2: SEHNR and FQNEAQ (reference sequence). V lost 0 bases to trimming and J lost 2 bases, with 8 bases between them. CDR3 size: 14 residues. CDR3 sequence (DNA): TGTGCCAGCAGCTTAGCGGGCAGGCCCTACGAGCAGTACTTC. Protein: CASSLAGRPYEQYF.

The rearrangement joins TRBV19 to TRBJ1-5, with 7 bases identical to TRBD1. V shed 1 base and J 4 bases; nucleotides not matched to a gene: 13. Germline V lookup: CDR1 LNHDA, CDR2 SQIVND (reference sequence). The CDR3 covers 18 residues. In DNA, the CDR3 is TGTGCCAGTAGTATAGCTCCCGACAGGGCTGGTAAAAATCAGCCCCAGCATTTT. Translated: CASSIAPDRAGKNQPQHF.

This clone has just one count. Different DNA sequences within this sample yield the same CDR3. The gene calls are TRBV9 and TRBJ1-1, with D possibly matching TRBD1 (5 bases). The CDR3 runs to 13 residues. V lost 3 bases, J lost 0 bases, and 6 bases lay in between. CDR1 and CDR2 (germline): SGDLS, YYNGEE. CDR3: CASSAGVNTEAFF. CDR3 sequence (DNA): TGTGCCAGCAGCGCGGGGGTGAACACTGAAGCTTTCTTT.

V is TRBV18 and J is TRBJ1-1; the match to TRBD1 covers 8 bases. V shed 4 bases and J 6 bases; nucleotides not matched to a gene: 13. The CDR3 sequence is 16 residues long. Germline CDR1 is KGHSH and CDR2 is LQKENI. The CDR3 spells CASSLRQEDRGPEAFF. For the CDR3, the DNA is TGTGCCAGCTCACTTCGTCAGGAAGACAGGGGCCCTGAAGCTTTCTTT.